The T cell receptor beta chain under discussion was sequenced for a study of T cell repertoires in aging, cancer and after chemotherapy. The overall study: Donor ages fell into six groups from 30 or younger up to 70 or older.

Peripheral blood genomic DNA, not sorted cells or RNA, was the template. This clonotype appeared a few times. Its antigen is not identified. Rearranged V-D-J TRB sequences were amplified with a mixed TRB-A/B primer pool. One entry per CDR3 protein, called by TCRdb with MiXCR from the multiplex PCR reads. The data contain about 9,200 distinct CDR3 sequences, around a third of them singletons. Broader study findings: In healthy donors, age-related TCR diversity loss mainly reflected lost richness. Median generation probability rose over the chemotherapy interval in each cancer cohort, suggesting rebound thymic output.

The CDR3 consists of 15 residues. Germline V gene data show CDR1 as GTSNPN and CDR2 as SVGIG (reference sequence). The germline V and J ends were trimmed by 1 base and 1 base, with 8 bases remaining between them. The TCR was taken from a human donor in good health. The donor label of this sample is uncertain. Sequencing used blood. J is TRBJ1-6 and V is TRBV30, with a weak D call TRBD1 (6 bases). DNA of the CDR3: TGTGCCTGGAGTGATGGACAGTCCTATAATTCACCCCTCCACTTT. Encoded protein: CAWSDGQSYNSPLHF.